A single sample is the source of the 16 T cell receptor beta chains below, sequenced in a study of T cell responses to AZD1222 COVID-19 vaccine. This table comes from immunoSEQ multiplex PCR, and its TCRdb copy is limited to in-frame clones, with some not included. The table includes about 110,000 clones, around 90% detected once. This specimen consisted of peripheral blood, obtained on day 0 of MenACWY control vaccination. The receptors were gathered from an adult in good health.

This sequence joins TRBV6-4 and TRBJ2-1; a possible D gene is TRBD2 (5 bases). The length of the CDR3 is 17 residues. Germline CDR1 is MRHNA and CDR2 is SNTAGT. The germline V and J ends were trimmed by 0 bases and 4 bases, with 16 bases remaining between them. DNA for the CDR3: TGTGCCAGCAGTGACTCCCCGTCGAGCGGCTCTTACAATGAGCAGTTCTTC. As protein: CASSDSPSSGSYNEQFF.

The chain is built from TRBV5-4 and TRBJ2-1; 8 bases agree with TRBD2. Trimming at V came to 5 bases and at J to 4 bases, leaving 11 bases not matched to a gene. The germline V gene encodes CDR1 SGHNT and CDR2 YYREEE (reference sequence). CDR3 length: 16 residues. The CDR3, as DNA: TGTGCCAGCAGAAAACTTAGCGGGGCGGATTACAATGAGCAGTTCTTC. Protein sequence: CASRKLSGADYNEQFF.

The chain links TRBV7-2 to TRBJ1-1; D remains ambiguous. The V and J ends lost 3 bases and 0 bases respectively, with 11 bases between them. Germline V lookup: CDR1 SGHTA, CDR2 FQGNSA. CDR3 length: 15 residues. The CDR3, as DNA: TGTGCCAGCAGCTTGGGCGGACGGCTGAACACTGAAGCTTTCTTT. It is translated as CASSLGGRLNTEAFF.

The V gene is TRBV6-2 or TRBV6-3, the J gene TRBJ2-7, with 9 bases lining up with TRBD2. The J segment lost 2 bases and the V segment lost 5 bases, leaving 7 bases of the junction unmatched. This CDR3 is 15 amino acids long. Germline V lookup: CDR1 MNHEY, CDR2 SVGEGT. DNA for the CDR3: TGTGCCAGCAGTCCCCGGACTAGCGAGACCTACGAGCAGTACTTC. This translates into CASSPRTSETYEQYF.

J is TRBJ2-7 and V is TRBV3-1 (or the pseudogene TRBV3-2); a possible D gene is TRBD2 (6 bases). This CDR3 has 15 residues. CDR1 and CDR2 (germline): LGHDT, YNNKEL (reference sequence). V lost 0 bases and J lost 3, with 12 bases in between. This CDR3 reads CASSQEGTPNYEQYF. In nucleotides, the CDR3 is TGTGCCAGCAGCCAAGAAGGGACTCCCAACTACGAGCAGTACTTC.

V is TRBV4-1 and J is TRBJ1-1; D perhaps matches TRBD1 (5 bases). Germline CDR1 MGHRA, CDR2 YSYEKL. Trimming cost V 1 base and J 8 bases, with 14 bases left between them. The CDR3 has 14 amino acids. The CDR3 DNA reads TGCGCCAGCAGCCAAGCGGGGCCGGCACGGGAAGCTTTCTTT. It yields the protein CASSQAGPAREAFF.

J is TRBJ1-4 and V is TRBV12-3 or TRBV12-4, with no clear D. CDR3 length: 12 amino acids. Trimming stripped 2 bases from V and 11 bases from J, with 9 bases between. CDR3: CASSLSGSKLFF. The CDR3 region has the DNA TGTGCCAGCAGTTTATCAGGTAGCAAACTGTTTTTT.

The rearrangement links TRBV11-2 to TRBJ2-5, with 9 bases identical to TRBD2. The CDR3 sequence is 16 residues long. Germline lookup yields CDR1 SGHAT and CDR2 FQNNGV. After removal of 2 bases from V and 5 bases from J, the junction contained 9 bases not matched to a gene. In DNA form, the CDR3 reads TGTGCCAGCAGCTTACATCGGACTAGCGTGTCGGAGACCCAGTACTTC. Translated, it gives CASSLHRTSVSETQYF. Supplemented by reference TRBV11-2 and TRBJ2-5, the full variable domain reads EAGVAQSPRYKIIEKRQSVAFWCNPISGHATLYWYQQILGQGPKLLIQFQNNGVVDDSQLPKDRFSAERLKGVDSTLKIQPAKLEDSAVYLCASSLHRTSVSETQYFGPGTRLLVL.

The chain uses TRBV6-5 and TRBJ2-3; D uncertain. CDR1 and CDR2 (germline): MNHEY, SVGAGI. V was trimmed by 8 bases and J by 0 bases, leaving 9 bases between them. The CDR3 is made up of 13 amino acids. The CDR3 is CASRQESTDTQYF. CDR3 bases: TGTGCCAGCCGGCAAGAAAGCACAGATACGCAGTATTTT.

The chain has TRBV7-9 and TRBJ1-1; no reliable D call. The CDR3 extends over 15 amino acids. V was shortened by 2 bases and J by 0 bases, with 10 bases between the two germline ends. Germline CDR1 SEHNR, CDR2 FQNEAQ (reference sequence). This CDR3 is CASSLRQILNTEAFF. The CDR3 DNA reads as TGTGCCAGCAGCTTACGCCAGATACTGAACACTGAAGCTTTCTTT. The full variable domain, rest sourced from reference TRBV7-9 and TRBJ1-1, is DTGVSQNPRHKITKRGQNVTFRCDPISEHNRLYWYRQTLGQGPEFLTYFQNEAQLEKSRLLSDRFSAERPKGSFSTLEIQRTEQGDSAMYLCASSLRQILNTEAFFGQGTRLTVV.

The chain carries TRBV28 and TRBJ1-5; a weak D match, TRBD1 (6 bases). This CDR3 contains 12 residues. Germline V CDR1 and CDR2: MDHEN, SYDVKM. V gave up 10 bases and J gave up 4 bases, with 11 bases separating them. DNA of the CDR3: TGTGCCACCAGGGGACAAAATCAGCCCCAGCATTTT. It is translated as CATRGQNQPQHF.

V is TRBV10-3 and J is TRBJ1-2; 10 nucleotides agree with TRBD1. The CDR3 extends over 20 amino acids. V shed 8 bases, J shed 2 bases, and the junction held 23 bases outside the gene matches. Looked up from germline, CDR1 is ENHRY and CDR2 is SYGVKD. The CDR3: CAIPEMQGQGIAQTNYGYTF. Written as DNA, the CDR3 is TGTGCCATCCCTGAAATGCAGGGACAGGGGATCGCGCAAACGAACTATGGCTACACCTTC.

This CDR3 is CASSPGTGLGGYTF. The CDR3 DNA is TGTGCCAGCAGCCCGGGGACAGGTTTGGGTGGCTACACCTTC. The V and J genes are TRBV7-6 and TRBJ1-2; 8 nucleotides match TRBD1. CDR1 SGHVS and CDR2 FNYEAQ come from the germline V gene. CDR3 length: 14 amino acids. The V segment lost 5 bases and the J segment 7 bases; nucleotides outside the gene matches: 9.

The sample holds one count of this clone. This chain uses TRBV29-1 with TRBJ2-7; D is unclear. The CDR3 is made up of 12 amino acids. The germline V gene encodes CDR1 SQVTM and CDR2 ANQGSEA. V lost 5 bases, J lost 2 bases, and 10 bases lay in between. CDR3 DNA: TGCAGCGTTTCCAGCGCTACCTACGAGCAGTACTTC. This gives the protein CSVSSATYEQYF.

This clone was counted once. The DNA for the CDR3 is TGTGCCAGCAGCCAAGAATTAAGGAAGATGGCTTTCTTT. This gives the protein CASSQELRKMAFF. The rearrangement uses TRBV3-1 (or the pseudogene TRBV3-2) and TRBJ1-1; D is undetermined. Germline-derived CDR1 and CDR2 are LGHDT and YNNKEL (reference sequence). The CDR3 is 13 residues long. Trimming stripped 0 bases from V and 11 bases from J, with 13 bases between.

The table lists this clone with a count of one. The chain couples TRBV19 to TRBJ2-5, with no clear D. Germline V gene sequence: CDR1 LNHDA, CDR2 SQIVND (reference sequence). Deletions cut 0 bases from V and 1 base from J, with 3 bases between. CDR3 length: 13 residues. The CDR3 coding sequence is TGTGCCAGTAGTATAGACATCCAAGAGACCCAGTACTTC. This sequence encodes CASSIDIQETQYF.